A single sample gave rise to the 19 T cell receptor beta chains below, sequenced in a study of T cell repertoires in cytomegalovirus infection (dated by TCRdb to the late 2010s). What the treatment or condition label conveys for this sample: in vitro stimulation with specific CMV peptide epitopes to enrich CMV-specific T cells. Sequencing relied on an Illumina HiSeq 1500. TCRdb trimmed public reads at Q25 via fastp, called clones via MiXCR and kept in-frame beta chains. Every CDR3 protein is listed once, alongside the most common genes and DNA of its rows. This sample is represented by about 890,000 distinct CDR3 sequences; around 32% of them were singletons. The ten largest clones capture 13% of the sample. These receptors have no known antigen. This specimen was cultured CD8+ T cells from PBMCs, taken from culture after CMV antigen stimulation. Receptors originate from a human donor in good health (CMV status not recorded). Some clones in this sample may be carry-over from other donors' samples.

The chain joins TRBV23-1 to TRBJ2-5; tentatively, D is TRBD1 (5 bases). TRBV23-1 carries the ORF label, with uncertain function. V lost 7 bases and J 5 bases, leaving 20 bases between the germline ends. The CDR3 is made up of 15 amino acids. CDR3 sequence: CASTLKFGRVETQYF. The DNA for the CDR3 is TGCGCCAGCACTCTTAAATTCGGCAGGGTGGAGACCCAGTACTTC.

This clonotype was seen once. This chain uses TRBV10-3 with TRBJ1-2, with 8 bases matching TRBD1. V trimming: 8 bases; J trimming: 4 bases; junction bases outside the gene matches: 9. CDR1 and CDR2 from the germline V gene are ENHRY and SYGVKD. The CDR3 covers 14 residues. The CDR3 reads CAILRGQESYGYTF. The CDR3 region has the DNA TGTGCCATCCTGAGGGGACAGGAGTCCTATGGCTACACCTTC.

The chain links TRBV7-9 to TRBJ2-3, with 15 positions matching TRBD2. J gave up 3 bases and V 5 bases, and 15 bases lay outside the gene matches. Germline-derived CDR1 and CDR2 are SEHNR and FQNEAQ (reference sequence). The CDR3 consists of 20 residues. The CDR3 protein is CASSIYYRTSGGADTDTQYF. CDR3 DNA: TGTGCCAGCAGCATCTACTATCGGACTAGCGGGGGGGCCGATACAGATACGCAGTATTTT.

The genes are TRBV6-1 and TRBJ2-7; the match to TRBD2 covers 8 bases. Germline V gene data show CDR1 as MNHNS and CDR2 as SASEGT. The CDR3 covers 14 residues. J gave up 3 bases and V 4 bases, and 5 bases lay outside the gene matches. The CDR3 DNA reads TGTGCCAGCAGTGTATACAGCGGGGGCTACGAGCAGTACGTC. This translates into CASSVYSGGYEQYV.

This clonotype has just a few counts. The rearrangement links TRBV19 to TRBJ2-4, with D possibly matching TRBD1 (5 bases). The V gene lost 0 bases and the J gene lost 7 bases, with 16 bases spanning the gap. The CDR3 runs 16 residues. CDR1 is LNHDA and CDR2 is SQIVND in the germline V gene (reference sequence). The CDR3 DNA sequence: TGTGCCAGTAGTATAGATCTGTGGCAGGGATCGAACATTCAGTACTTC. Its protein product is CASSIDLWQGSNIQYF.

J is TRBJ1-2 and V is TRBV27; D remains unclear. CDR1 and CDR2 (germline): MNHEY, SMNVEV (reference sequence). The CDR3 consists of 15 residues. V lost 6 bases and J lost 0, with 14 bases in between. This CDR3 is CASRGIDGANYGYTF. CDR3 nucleotide sequence: TGTGCCAGCAGGGGGATAGACGGAGCTAACTATGGCTACACCTTC.

The chain employs TRBV5-6 and TRBJ2-5; D uncertain. Trimming pared 0 bases from V and 4 bases from J, leaving 16 bases between. The CDR3 contains 16 residues. CDR1 is SGHDT and CDR2 is YYEEEE in the germline V gene. The CDR3 nucleotides read TGTGCCAGCAGCTTGGTGTTAAGGCAGGCACGAGAGACCCAGTACTTC. Translated, it gives CASSLVLRQARETQYF.

J is TRBJ1-6 and V is TRBV28; D possibly corresponds to TRBD1 (5 bases). In germline, CDR1 is MDHEN, CDR2 SYDVKM. The CDR3 has 15 residues. Trimming took 8 bases from V and 8 from J, leaving 19 bases between them. The CDR3 here is CASLKSAGRHSPLHF. The CDR3 nucleotides read TGTGCCAGCCTCAAATCGGCAGGGAGGCATTCACCCCTCCACTTT.

V usage is TRBV11-2 and J usage is TRBJ2-2; 8 bases are a match to TRBD1. In germline, CDR1 is SGHAT, CDR2 FQNNGV. CDR3 length: 15 residues. J was trimmed by 5 bases and V by 5 bases; bases with no gene match: 7. As DNA, the CDR3 is TGTGCCAGCAGCCCGTGGACAGGGCGGACCGGGGAGCTGTTTTTT. It yields the protein CASSPWTGRTGELFF.

This clonotype was counted ten times or more. The chain employs TRBV27 and TRBJ2-3; 7 bases are shared with TRBD1. The CDR3 spans 16 residues. Germline assignment: CDR1 MNHEY and CDR2 SMNVEV (reference sequence). The J segment lost 5 bases and the V segment lost 5 bases, leaving 13 bases of the junction unmatched. CDR3 coding DNA: TGTGCCAGCAGTCCCGAGGGGGCGCGGTATGGAGATACGCAGTATTTT. Protein product: CASSPEGARYGDTQYF.

In its sample, this clonotype was seen many times. The J gene is TRBJ1-1, the V gene TRBV10-3; D remains ambiguous. V gave up 5 bases and J gave up 2 bases, with 12 bases separating them. Germline CDR1 reads ENHRY; CDR2 reads SYGVKD. The CDR3 covers 14 residues. In DNA, the CDR3 is TGTGCCATCAGTCCCGAATCCAGCAACACTGAAGCTTTCTTT. It yields the protein CAISPESSNTEAFF.

With respect to this clonotype: A much larger clonotype is one base distant, so this may be a read error. The chain links TRBV11-2 to TRBJ2-1, with 7 bases identical to TRBD1. There are 15 residues in the CDR3. Germline V lookup: CDR1 SGHAT, CDR2 FQNNGV. The CDR3 reads CVSSLHGQVRDEQFF. CDR3 in DNA: TGTGTCAGCAGCCTACACGGACAGGTTCGCGATGAGCAGTTCTTC.

V and J are TRBV7-9 and TRBJ2-2; the match to TRBD1 covers 8 bases. V trimming: 5 bases; J trimming: 1 base; junction bases outside the gene matches: 9. CDR1 is SEHNR, CDR2 FQNEAQ, per germline (reference sequence). CDR3 length equals 17 residues. CDR3 sequence (DNA): TGTGCCAGCAGCCCCCCGAAGGGACAGGTGAACACCGGGGAGCTGTTTTTT. Translating gives CASSPPKGQVNTGELFF.

About this clonotype: The junction shows a germline mismatch at one end, possibly a read error. The CDR3 protein is CATSGDLGLVETQYF. In DNA, the CDR3 is TGTGCCACCAGCGGAGATCTCGGACTAGTGGAGACCCAGTACTTC. This chain connects TRBV15 to TRBJ2-5; 7 bases map to TRBD2. The CDR3 contains 15 residues. The germline CDR1 and CDR2 sequences are LNHNV and YYDKDF (reference sequence).

V is TRBV12-3 or TRBV12-4 and J is TRBJ2-1; 7 bases align to TRBD2. There are 16 residues in the CDR3. V trimming: 4 bases; J trimming: 3 bases; junction bases outside the gene matches: 9. CDR3 sequence (DNA): TGTGCCAGCAGTTCGGGGACCGGGGACTACTACAATGAGCAGTTCTTC. Its translation: CASSSGTGDYYNEQFF.

The CDR3 protein is CASSLSGGLAKNIQYF. The CDR3 DNA reads as TGTGCCAGCAGTTTATCCGGGGGCCTAGCCAAAAACATTCAGTACTTC. This chain links TRBV27 with TRBJ2-4; D may match TRBD1 or TRBD2 (6 bases each). The CDR3 runs to 16 residues. CDR1 is MNHEY and CDR2 is SMNVEV in the germline V gene (reference sequence). Trimming removed 0 bases at V and 0 bases at J, with 9 bases between.

The V call is TRBV6-5, the J call TRBJ2-1; D perhaps matches TRBD2 (5 bases). Between the trimmed V and J ends, which lost 0 bases and 7 bases, there was a span of 10 bases. This CDR3 is 14 amino acids long. CDR1 is MNHEY and CDR2 is SVGAGI in the germline V gene. CDR3 region: CASSYSNSENEQFF. DNA for the CDR3: TGTGCCAGCAGTTACTCGAATAGCGAGAATGAGCAGTTCTTC.

CDR3 coding DNA: TGCAGCGTTGCATGGACAGGGGTCACCGGGGAGCTGTTTTTT. It codes for CSVAWTGVTGELFF. This chain uses TRBV29-1 with TRBJ2-2, with 9 nucleotides matching TRBD1. The CDR3 runs 14 residues. Germline assignment: CDR1 SQVTM and CDR2 ANQGSEA. V trimming: 4 bases; J trimming: 4 bases; junction bases outside the gene matches: 4.

The rearrangement joins TRBV6-5 to TRBJ2-2; a possible D gene is TRBD2 (5 bases). Germline V CDR1 and CDR2: MNHEY, SVGAGI. V was cut by 0 bases and J by 6 bases, with 17 bases left in between. The CDR3 has 17 residues. CDR3 DNA: TGTGCCAGCAGTTACTCCCCCGGGCCCGGCGGGCCCGGGGAGCTGTTTTTT. It encodes CASSYSPGPGGPGELFF.